This T cell receptor (beta chain) derives from a study of blood T cell repertoires in COVID-19. Germline V gene data show CDR1 as LGHDT and CDR2 as YNNKEL (reference sequence). Trimming left V 1 base short and J 1 base short, with 14 bases between. The CDR3 extends over 17 amino acids. Repertoires were generated with immunoSEQ multiplex PCR, while TCRdb's copy carries only in-frame clones and drops some. The repertoire holds some 150,000 clones, with approximately 85% as singletons. The chain recombines TRBV3-1 (or the pseudogene TRBV3-2) with TRBJ2-4; D may be TRBD1 (5 bases). The source of this sequence is a man in his forties with acute or convalescent COVID-19. Sequencing was done on a sample of peripheral blood. DNA for the CDR3: TGTGCCAGCAGCCAAGTCCGTTCAGGGCTCGCCAAAAACATTCAGTACTTC. Amino acid sequence: CASSQVRSGLAKNIQYF.